This is a list of T cell receptor beta chains from one sample in a study of blood T cell repertoires in COVID-19. Assay used: immunoSEQ multiplex PCR; TCRdb lists only in-frame clones, some missing. The sample has over 130,000 clones, around 87% seen once; the top ten hold under 7%. Sequencing was done on a sample of peripheral blood. These receptors were taken from a human donor in a cohort sampled during active COVID-19. Each CDR3 is given with its conserved first and last residue. A D gene is named only where the DNA matches it firmly. The size field is filled for only some rows; it gives once, few, many or a size class.

J | size | D | V | CDR3 | DNA
TRBJ2-1 | NA | TRBD2 | TRBV7-2 | CASSLAVSGRGEQFF | TGTGCCAGCAGCTTAGCCGTTAGCGGGAGGGGTGAGCAGTTCTTC
TRBJ1-2 | NA | NA | TRBV19 | CASSIVGGDYGYTF | TGTGCCAGTAGTATAGTGGGAGGCGACTATGGCTACACCTTC
TRBJ2-3 | NA | TRBD2 | TRBV5-6 | CASSSPTGTSGRRTDTQYF | TGTGCCAGCAGCTCGCCCACCGGGACTAGCGGGCGCCGCACAGATACGCAGTATTTT
TRBJ2-2 | few | NA | TRBV2 | CASSWGLAGELFF | TGTGCCAGCAGCTGGGGGCTGGCCGGGGAGCTGTTTTTT
TRBJ2-7 | NA | NA | TRBV6-5 | CASSYSRPASSYEQYF | TGTGCCAGCAGTTACTCGAGGCCCGCTAGCTCCTACGAGCAGTACTTC
TRBJ1-1 | NA | NA | TRBV28 | CASSSGQLNTEAFF | TGTGCCAGCAGTTCCGGACAGTTGAACACTGAAGCTTTCTTT
TRBJ2-1 | NA | TRBD2 | TRBV6-4 | CASSALAGEAYEQFF | TGTGCCAGCAGTGCATTAGCGGGAGAGGCGTATGAGCAGTTCTTC
TRBJ2-1 | NA | NA | TRBV28 | CASSFYRRADIYNEQFF | TGTGCCAGCAGTTTCTACCGTCGAGCGGATATCTACAATGAGCAGTTCTTC
TRBJ2-7 | once | NA | TRBV12-2 | CASRLALGVFYEQYF | TGTGCAAGTCGCTTAGCGCTAGGGGTATTCTACGAGCAGTACTTC
TRBJ1-2 | few | NA | TRBV7-9 | CASSEQGPNGYTF | TGTGCCAGCAGCGAACAGGGTCCGAATGGCTACACCTTC
TRBJ2-1 | NA | TRBD2 | TRBV3-1/TRBV3-2 | CASSREGLIWGEQFF | TGTGCCAGCAGTCGGGAGGGCCTGATTTGGGGTGAGCAGTTCTTC
TRBJ1-2 | NA | NA | TRBV4-1 | CASSPSGAVGYTF | TGCGCCAGCAGCCCATCAGGGGCGGTTGGCTACACCTTC
TRBJ1-2 | NA | TRBD1 | TRBV5-1 | CASSLTGDYGYTF | TGCGCCAGCAGCTTGACAGGGGACTATGGCTACACCTTC
TRBJ2-4 | NA | TRBD1 | TRBV28 | CASSLTGQGVSKNIQYF | TGTGCCAGCAGTTTAACCGGACAGGGGGTGTCCAAAAACATTCAGTACTTC
TRBJ2-7 | NA | NA | TRBV30 | CAWRGMGGYEQYF | TGTGCCTGGAGGGGGATGGGGGGCTACGAGCAGTACTTC
TRBJ2-1 | few | TRBD2 | TRBV7-9 | CASSRVRGGYNEQFF | TGTGCCAGCAGTAGGGTGCGGGGGGGTTACAATGAGCAGTTCTTC
TRBJ2-2 | NA | TRBD2 | TRBV30 | CARSELAGGRNGELFF | TGTGCCCGCTCGGAACTAGCGGGGGGGAGAAACGGGGAGCTGTTTTTT
TRBJ1-5 | NA | NA | TRBV6-4 | CASFRRGSNQPQHF | TGTGCCAGCTTTAGACGAGGTAGCAATCAGCCCCAGCATTTT
TRBJ2-1 | NA | TRBD1 | TRBV5-1 | CASSLTGDRGHNEQFF | TGCGCCAGCAGCTTGACTGGGGACAGGGGGCACAATGAGCAGTTCTTC
TRBJ2-1 | NA | TRBD2 | TRBV6-6 | CASSPVAGGPTNGAYEQFF | TGTGCCAGCAGTCCCGTAGCGGGAGGGCCCACCAACGGGGCCTATGAGCAGTTCTTC
TRBJ1-4 | NA | NA | TRBV18 | CASSPAAGGGEKLFF | TGTGCCAGCTCACCAGCGGCAGGTGGAGGTGAAAAACTGTTTTTT
TRBJ2-3 | NA | TRBD2 | TRBV10-1 | CASSEANAGADTQYF | TGCGCCAGCAGTGAGGCGAACGCGGGGGCAGATACGCAGTATTTT
TRBJ1-2 | NA | TRBD1 | TRBV5-5 | CASRVGTVVYGYTF | TGTGCCAGCAGGGTCGGGACAGTCGTATATGGCTACACCTTC
TRBJ2-1 | few | NA | TRBV4-1 | CASSQDPTRDYNEQFF | TGCGCCAGCAGCCAAGATCCGACTAGAGACTACAATGAGCAGTTCTTC
TRBJ1-3 | NA | NA | TRBV6-4 | CASRRGGETIYF | TGTGCCAGCAGAAGGGGGGGAGAAACCATATATTTT
TRBJ2-5 | NA | TRBD2 | TRBV6-5 | CASTPLSSGDETQYF | TGTGCCAGCACTCCCTTGAGTAGCGGGGATGAGACCCAGTACTTC
TRBJ2-7 | NA | NA | TRBV6-6 | CASSYSGGADSYEQYF | TGTGCCAGCAGTTACTCTGGCGGGGCTGACTCCTACGAGCAGTACTTC
TRBJ2-3 | NA | TRBD2 | TRBV28 | CASSLFGGGTDTQYF | TGTGCCAGCAGTTTATTTGGGGGGGGCACAGATACGCAGTATTTT
TRBJ2-3 | once | TRBD2 | TRBV7-8 | CASSGRTSGVADTQYF | TGTGCCAGCAGCGGGCGGACTAGCGGGGTCGCAGATACGCAGTATTTT
TRBJ2-1 | NA | TRBD1 | TRBV7-9 | CASSFPGTGTKFF | TGTGCCAGCAGCTTTCCCGGGACAGGGACTAAGTTCTTC
TRBJ2-7 | once | NA | TRBV21-1 | CASSRGRTVFYEQYF | TGTGCCAGCAGCAGGGGCAGGACAGTCTTCTACGAGCAGTACTTC
TRBJ2-1 | NA | TRBD1 | TRBV19 | CASTFDRGSYNEQFF | TGTGCCAGTACCTTTGACAGGGGATCCTACAATGAGCAGTTCTTC
TRBJ2-7 | NA | NA | TRBV15 | CATSRALAIHEQYF | TGTGCCACCAGCAGAGCATTAGCAATCCACGAGCAGTACTTC
TRBJ1-5 | few | NA | TRBV12-3/TRBV12-4 | CASSPGMRPQHF | TGTGCCAGCAGCCCGGGTATGAGGCCCCAGCATTTT
TRBJ1-6 | NA | NA | TRBV7-9 | CASSSQRSPLHF | TGTGCCAGCAGCTCCCAGCGTTCACCCCTCCACTTT
TRBJ2-7 | NA | NA | TRBV27 | CASRPGGGRDEQYF | TGTGCCAGCAGGCCGGGTGGAGGTAGAGACGAGCAGTACTTC
TRBJ2-7 | NA | TRBD1 | TRBV9 | CASSADETGQGAALDCEQYF | TGTGCCAGCAGCGCGGACGAGACGGGACAGGGGGCGGCATTGGATTGCGAGCAGTACTTC
TRBJ1-6 | NA | NA | TRBV28 | CASSTGYSPLHF | TGTGCCAGCAGCACAGGTTATTCACCCCTCCACTTT
TRBJ2-1 | NA | TRBD2 | TRBV28 | CASTLSGRVNEQFF | TGTGCCAGCACATTAAGTGGGAGGGTCAATGAGCAGTTCTTC
TRBJ2-5 | NA | NA | TRBV19 | CASSMGARGETQYF | TGTGCCAGTAGTATGGGGGCGCGGGGGGAGACCCAGTACTTC
TRBJ2-3 | NA | NA | TRBV5-6 | CASSLVGPQSTDTQYF | TGTGCCAGCAGCTTGGTGGGTCCACAGAGCACAGATACGCAGTATTTT
TRBJ1-1 | NA | TRBD1 | TRBV7-9 | CASSPGQGMNTEAFF | TGTGCCAGCAGCCCCGGACAGGGGATGAACACTGAAGCTTTCTTT
TRBJ2-7 | few | NA | TRBV28 | CASSLSFLNEQYF | TGTGCCAGCAGTTTATCTTTCCTAAACGAGCAGTACTTC
TRBJ2-2 | NA | NA | TRBV3-1/TRBV3-2 | CASSQDSTGELFF | TGTGCCAGCAGCCAAGACTCGACCGGGGAGCTGTTTTTT
TRBJ1-1 | NA | NA | TRBV28 | CASSLGRRGTEAFF | TGTGCCAGCAGTTTGGGCAGGCGGGGCACTGAAGCTTTCTTT
TRBJ2-3 | medium-sized | NA | TRBV6-2/TRBV6-3 | CASSYSPETDTQYF | TGTGCCAGCAGTTACAGTCCAGAAACAGATACGCAGTATTTT
TRBJ2-7 | NA | NA | TRBV28 | CASRPGTSSYEQYF | TGTGCCAGCCGCCCCGGGACTTCGTCCTACGAGCAGTACTTC
TRBJ2-1 | NA | NA | TRBV7-9 | CASRAQVSSYNEQFF | TGTGCCAGCAGAGCACAGGTTAGCTCCTACAATGAGCAGTTCTTC
TRBJ2-3 | NA | TRBD1 | TRBV6-5 | CASQGQGTNTQYF | TGTGCCAGCCAAGGACAGGGGACAAATACGCAGTATTTT
TRBJ1-1 | few | NA | TRBV5-5 | CASSLETGSEAFF | TGTGCCAGCAGCTTGGAAACAGGGAGTGAAGCTTTCTTT
TRBJ2-3 | NA | NA | TRBV7-8 | CASSLLSDTQYF | TGTGCCAGCAGCTTACTTTCAGATACGCAGTATTTT
TRBJ2-7 | NA | NA | TRBV18 | CASSAGWGDYEQYF | TGTGCCAGCTCCGCGGGATGGGGGGACTACGAGCAGTACTTC
TRBJ1-5 | NA | NA | TRBV18 | CASSPRGTLSNQPQHF | TGTGCCAGCTCACCACGCGGGACCCTTAGCAATCAGCCCCAGCATTTT
TRBJ2-1 | NA | NA | TRBV4-2 | CASSQGTRHEQFF | TGTGCCAGCAGCCAGGGCACAAGGCATGAGCAGTTCTTC
TRBJ1-2 | NA | TRBD1 | TRBV5-4 | CASSLSGQGAGYTF | TGTGCCAGCAGCTTGTCAGGACAGGGTGCCGGCTACACCTTC
TRBJ2-5 | once | NA | TRBV19 | CASRNGGRETQYF | TGTGCCAGTAGGAACGGCGGGCGGGAGACCCAGTACTTC
TRBJ2-7 | NA | NA | TRBV6-1 | CASSEYAGPYEQYF | TGTGCCAGCAGTGAATATGCAGGGCCCTACGAGCAGTACTTC
TRBJ2-2 | NA | NA | TRBV11-2 | CASSFFGQDNTGELFF | TGTGCCAGCAGCTTTTTTGGGCAGGATAACACCGGGGAGCTGTTTTTT
TRBJ2-2 | few | NA | TRBV7-3 | CASSRKQNTGELFF | TGTGCCAGCAGCCGTAAACAGAACACCGGGGAGCTGTTTTTT